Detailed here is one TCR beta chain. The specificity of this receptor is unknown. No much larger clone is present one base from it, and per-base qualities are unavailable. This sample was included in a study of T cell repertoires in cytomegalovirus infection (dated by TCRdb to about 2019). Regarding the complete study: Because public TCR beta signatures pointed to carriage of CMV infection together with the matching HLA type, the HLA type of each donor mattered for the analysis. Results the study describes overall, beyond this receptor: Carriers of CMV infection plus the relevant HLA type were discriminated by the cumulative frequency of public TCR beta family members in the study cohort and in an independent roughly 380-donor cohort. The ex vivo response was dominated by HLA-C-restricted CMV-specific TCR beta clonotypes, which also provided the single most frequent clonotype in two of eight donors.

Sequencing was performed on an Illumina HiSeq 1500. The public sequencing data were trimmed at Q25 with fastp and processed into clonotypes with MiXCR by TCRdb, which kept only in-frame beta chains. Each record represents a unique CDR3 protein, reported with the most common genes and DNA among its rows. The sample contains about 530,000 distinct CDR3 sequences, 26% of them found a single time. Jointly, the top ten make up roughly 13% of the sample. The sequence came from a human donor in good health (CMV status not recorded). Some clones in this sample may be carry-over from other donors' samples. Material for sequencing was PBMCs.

Here is the DNA: TGTGCCAGCAGTGATTCACCGGGCCCTAGCACAGATACGCAGTATTTT. Translation gives CASSDSPGPSTDTQYF. The V and J genes are TRBV6-5 and TRBJ2-3, with the identity of the D gene unclear. Looking up the germline V gene yields CDR1 MNHEY and CDR2 SVGAGI. Taken from cysteine to phenylalanine, the CDR3 has 16 residues. CDR3 DNA only is kept here, 48 bases in frame from base 1. V gives up 5 bases and J gives up 0 bases, and the segment between their germline ends measures 15 bases.